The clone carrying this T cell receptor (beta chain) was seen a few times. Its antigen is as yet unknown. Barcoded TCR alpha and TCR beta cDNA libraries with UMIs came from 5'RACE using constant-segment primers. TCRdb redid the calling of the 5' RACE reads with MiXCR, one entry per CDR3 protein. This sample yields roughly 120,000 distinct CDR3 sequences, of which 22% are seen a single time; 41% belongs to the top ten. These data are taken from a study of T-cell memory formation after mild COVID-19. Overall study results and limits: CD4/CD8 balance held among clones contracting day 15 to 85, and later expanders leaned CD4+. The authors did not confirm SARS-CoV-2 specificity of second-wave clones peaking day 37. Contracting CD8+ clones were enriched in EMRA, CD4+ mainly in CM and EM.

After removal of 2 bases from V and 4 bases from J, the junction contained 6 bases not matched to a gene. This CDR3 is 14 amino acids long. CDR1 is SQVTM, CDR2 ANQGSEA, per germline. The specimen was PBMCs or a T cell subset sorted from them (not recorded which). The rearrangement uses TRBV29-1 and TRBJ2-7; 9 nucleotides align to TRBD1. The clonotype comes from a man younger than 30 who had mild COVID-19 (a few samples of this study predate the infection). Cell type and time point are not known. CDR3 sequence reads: CSVELGTGLYEQYF. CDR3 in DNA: TGCAGCGTTGAACTGGGGACAGGGCTTTACGAGCAGTACTTC.